This passage covers 11 T cell receptor beta chains from one sample sequenced in a study of early T cells in non-severe SARS-CoV-2 infection. Via MiXCR, TCRdb re-called the 5' RACE reads, giving one row per CDR3 protein. The sample carries around 80,000 distinct CDR3 sequences, less than 15% recorded once. The sequencing input was whole blood. Every receptor here comes from an adult who was a healthcare worker with PCR-confirmed SARS-CoV-2 infection or an uninfected control (not recorded which).

This clonotype has a handful of counts. This rearrangement joins TRBV7-9 to TRBJ2-3; weak D call: TRBD1 (6 bases). The V and J ends lost 4 bases and 1 base respectively, with 9 bases between them. The CDR3 length is 14 residues. Germline-derived CDR1 and CDR2 are SEHNR and FQNEAQ (reference sequence). The CDR3 sequence is CASSSRQGTDTQYF. The CDR3 bases are TGTGCCAGCAGCTCCAGACAGGGCACAGATACGCAGTATTTT.

V gene TRBV27 combines with J gene TRBJ2-7, with D perhaps matching TRBD1 or TRBD2 (5 bases each). The length of the CDR3 is 14 residues. The V gene's germline CDR1 is MNHEY and CDR2 SMNVEV (reference sequence). The V end was cut by 7 bases, the J end by 0 bases, with 13 bases between. Here the CDR3 DNA reads TGTGCCAGCACCCGGGACCCAACCTCCTACGAGCAGTACTTC. Its translation is CASTRDPTSYEQYF.

This clonotype came up many times. The rearrangement joins TRBV7-9 to TRBJ1-1; D not certain. Trimming left V 10 bases short and J 6 bases short, with 21 bases between. The CDR3 sequence is 14 residues long. The germline V gene has CDR1 SEHNR and CDR2 FQNEAQ (reference sequence). The CDR3 sequence: CATPRVESGPEAFF. The CDR3 nucleotides are TGTGCCACCCCGAGGGTGGAATCGGGCCCTGAAGCTTTCTTT.

This chain connects TRBV18 to TRBJ2-1; D is unresolved. The length of the CDR3 is 15 residues. V was shortened by 6 bases and J by 5 bases, with 17 bases between the two germline ends. Germline lookup yields CDR1 KGHSH and CDR2 LQKENI. The CDR3 coding sequence is TGTGCCAGCTCGCCATCGCGCCCCCCGGACAATGAGCAGTTCTTC. This gives the protein CASSPSRPPDNEQFF.

This clonotype was recorded at least ten times. The CDR3 region is CASRGQVPGTDTQYF. CDR3 DNA sequence: TGTGCCAGCAGGGGACAGGTTCCTGGCACAGATACGCAGTATTTT. J is TRBJ2-3 and V is TRBV7-8, with TRBD1 matching 8 bases. Germline values: CDR1 SGHVS, CDR2 FQNEAQ. The junction had 6 bases not matched to a gene; V was cut back by 6 bases and J by 1 base. This CDR3 is 15 amino acids long. The whole variable domain, remainder taken from reference TRBV7-8 and TRBJ2-3, is GAGVSQSPRYKVAKRGQDVALRCDPISGHVSLFWYQQALGQGPEFLTYFQNEAQLDKSGLPSDRFFAERPEGSVSTLKIQRTQQEDSAVYLCASRGQVPGTDTQYFGPGTRLTVL.

This clonotype has only a few counts. The chain is built from TRBV7-2 and TRBJ2-5; D remains unclear. The ends were cut back, 3 bases at V and 7 bases at J, with 12 bases in the middle. From germline, CDR1 is SGHTA and CDR2 FQGNSA. The CDR3 contains 13 residues. The CDR3 DNA is TGTGCCAGCAGCTTTGACACAAGAGGGACCCAGTACTTC. This gives the protein CASSFDTRGTQYF.

This clonotype was seen at least ten times. The chain joins TRBV29-1 to TRBJ2-5; no clear D gene. The ends were cut back, 4 bases at V and 1 base at J, with 13 bases in the middle. This CDR3 is built from 14 residues. The germline V gene has CDR1 SQVTM and CDR2 ANQGSEA. The CDR3 loop reads CSVVGLAGQETQYF. The CDR3, as DNA: TGCAGCGTTGTGGGCCTGGCCGGCCAAGAGACCCAGTACTTC.

This clonotype was seen many times. The chain recombines TRBV7-2 with TRBJ2-3; a possible D gene is TRBD2 (6 bases). Between the trimmed V and J ends, which lost 4 bases and 0 bases, there was a span of 11 bases. The CDR3 totals 15 residues. Per the germline V gene, CDR1 is SGHTA and CDR2 is FQGNSA. Written as DNA, the CDR3 is TGTGCCAGCAGCTCCCTTGGGACTAGCACAGATACGCAGTATTTT. It codes for CASSSLGTSTDTQYF.

Note on this clonotype: Being one base from a much bigger clone, this may be a read error. The rearrangement uses TRBV7-9 and TRBJ1-1, with D hard to call. Germline CDR1 reads SEHNR; CDR2 reads FQNEAQ (reference sequence). The CDR3 has 12 residues. The CDR3 DNA follows: TGTGTCAGTCTACGGATGAACACTGAAGCTTTCTTT. Translation: CVSLRMNTEAFF. Full variable domain (remainder filled in from reference TRBV7-9 and TRBJ1-1): DTGVSQNPRHKITKRGQNVTFRCDPISEHNRLYWYRQTLGQGPEFLTYFQNEAQLEKSRLLSDRFSAERPKGSFSTLEIQRTEQGDSAMYLCVSLRMNTEAFFGQGTRLTVV.

This clonotype was seen many times. V is TRBV3-1 and J is TRBJ2-7; 12 bases agree with TRBD1. V gave up 4 bases and J gave up 6 bases; unmatched junction bases: 4. CDR3 length equals 14 residues. CDR1 is LGHDT and CDR2 is YNNKEL in the germline V gene (reference sequence). The CDR3 nucleotides read TGTGCCAGCAGCCCGGGACAGGGGGCGGGCGAGCAGTACTTC. Its protein is CASSPGQGAGEQYF.

This clonotype was counted only a few times. The V call is TRBV5-1, the J call TRBJ1-1, with TRBD1 identical over 7 bases. CDR3 length: 19 amino acids. The V gene's germline CDR1 is SGHRS and CDR2 YFSETQ. Trimming at V came to 3 bases and at J to 6 bases, leaving 23 bases not matched to a gene. CDR3 sequence (DNA): TGCGCCAGCAGCTCAACGACAGGGCCGAAGCTCAAGCGGGGTTCTGAAGCTTTCTTT. Encoded protein: CASSSTTGPKLKRGSEAFF.